The 28 T cell receptor beta chains in this list originate from one sample, sequenced in a study of OX40 agonist ivuxolimab in advanced cancers. Some clones are missing from TCRdb's copy, which holds only in-frame ones; the method was immunoSEQ multiplex PCR. In the table there are some 66,000 clones, 85% of which are singletons. The material was CD4+ or CD8+ T cells sorted from blood, obtained in a trial of the OX40 agonist ivuxolimab. The source is an adult with an advanced solid tumor such as melanoma, head and neck, liver or kidney cancer.

J is TRBJ1-1 and V is TRBV2, with D unclear. The CDR3 has 14 amino acids. Germline values: CDR1 SNHLY, CDR2 FYNNEI. Trimming pared 1 base from V and 2 bases from J, leaving 8 bases between. Here the CDR3 DNA reads TGTGCCAGCAGTGAAGGTGCCAGCAACACTGAAGCTTTCTTT. It translates to CASSEGASNTEAFF.

The chain carries TRBV15 and TRBJ2-2; TRBD1 might be the D (5 bases). The V end was cut by 4 bases, the J end by 7 bases, with 16 bases between. CDR3 length equals 15 residues. CDR1 is LNHNV and CDR2 is YYDKDF in the germline V gene (reference sequence). The CDR3 loop is CATSNSRIGVGELFF. The DNA of the CDR3 is TGTGCCACCAGCAATAGCCGGATAGGGGTCGGGGAGCTGTTTTTT.

The V gene is TRBV5-1, the J gene TRBJ2-5, with D perhaps matching TRBD1 (5 bases). The germline V and J ends were trimmed by 4 bases and 1 base, with 14 bases remaining between them. This CDR3 comprises 15 residues. Germline loops: CDR1 SGHRS, CDR2 YFSETQ. In nucleotides, the CDR3 is TGCGCCAGCAGCCAACCTCAGGGATTCCAAGAGACCCAGTACTTC. Protein sequence: CASSQPQGFQETQYF.

The genes are TRBV7-2 and TRBJ2-5; D possibly corresponds to TRBD2 (6 bases). The DNA matches TRBJ2-7 better at its end, which makes the J call doubtful. The CDR3 runs to 15 residues. Germline CDR1 is SGHTA and CDR2 is FQGNSA. The CDR3 DNA is TGTGCCAGCAGCTTAGCGGGACTCTTTAGCTACGAGCAGTACTTC. This sequence encodes CASSLAGLFSYEQYF.

The CDR3 DNA reads as TGTGCCAGCAGGACGACGGACAGGGGGAACAATCAGCCCCAGCATTTT. Translation gives CASRTTDRGNNQPQHF. The chain is built from TRBV19 and TRBJ1-5; 10 nucleotides agree with TRBD1. CDR1 and CDR2 (germline): LNHDA, SQIVND (reference sequence). CDR3 length equals 16 residues. The V segment lost 9 bases and the J segment 3 bases; nucleotides outside the gene matches: 11.

The V gene is TRBV6-4, the J gene TRBJ2-7; the D gene is possibly TRBD2 (7 bases). CDR1 is MRHNA and CDR2 is SNTAGT in the germline V gene. This CDR3 is built from 14 residues. The V end was cut by 5 bases, the J end by 5 bases, with 16 bases between. The CDR3 protein is CASSTRRGANEQYF. CDR3 nucleotide sequence: TGTGCCAGCAGTACCCGACGGGGGGCTAACGAGCAGTACTTC.

V is TRBV30 and J is TRBJ1-6; D gene unclear. Germline values: CDR1 GTSNPN, CDR2 SVGIG (reference sequence). The germline V and J ends were trimmed by 4 bases and 0 bases, with 7 bases remaining between them. The CDR3 consists of 14 residues. The CDR3 coding sequence is TGTGCCTGGAACGGGGTCTCCTATAATTCACCCCTCCACTTT. As protein: CAWNGVSYNSPLHF.

The CDR3, as DNA: TGTGCCAGTAGTGGGGGTAGGGATAATTCACCCCTCCACTTT. It codes for CASSGGRDNSPLHF. The gene calls are TRBV19 and TRBJ1-6, with a weak D call TRBD1 (5 bases). Trimming removed 5 bases at V and 5 bases at J, with 10 bases between. CDR3 length: 14 residues. CDR1 LNHDA and CDR2 SQIVND come from the germline V gene (reference sequence).

The V gene is TRBV7-6, the J gene TRBJ2-7; 12 bases fit TRBD2. CDR3 length: 14 amino acids. Germline CDR1 is SGHVS and CDR2 is FNYEAQ. The J segment lost 8 bases and the V segment lost 5 bases, leaving 7 bases of the junction unmatched. The CDR3: CASSPSTSGRQQYF. The CDR3 nucleotides are TGTGCCAGCAGCCCGTCGACTAGCGGGAGACAGCAGTACTTC.

V and J are TRBV5-1 and TRBJ2-5; D possibly matches TRBD1 or TRBD2 (5 bases each). The germline gives CDR1 SGHRS, CDR2 YFSETQ. The CDR3 covers 16 residues. The V end lost 3 bases, the J end lost 5 bases, and 20 bases lay between the germline ends. In DNA, the CDR3 is TGCGCCAGCAGCTCAATCCCGGGACGCTTCACGGAGACCCAGTACTTC. Translation gives CASSSIPGRFTETQYF.

V usage is TRBV19 and J usage is TRBJ1-1; TRBD1 might be the D (6 bases). Germline lookup yields CDR1 LNHDA and CDR2 SQIVND (reference sequence). V gave up 0 bases and J gave up 6 bases, with 14 bases separating them. This CDR3 has 15 residues. The CDR3 bases are TGTGCCAGTAGTATAGAAACAGGGAGGTGGTCTGAAGCTTTCTTT. Translating gives CASSIETGRWSEAFF.

The V gene is TRBV5-1, the J gene TRBJ2-1, with TRBD1 identical over 8 bases. Germline V gene data show CDR1 as SGHRS and CDR2 as YFSETQ. V lost 4 bases and J lost 7; bases outside the gene matches: 13. The CDR3 loop spans 16 amino acids. The CDR3 here is CASSIWTGKITNEQFF. CDR3 DNA: TGCGCCAGCAGCATTTGGACAGGGAAGATAACAAATGAGCAGTTCTTC.

The count of this clone is one. The J gene is TRBJ1-1, the V gene TRBV27, with D possibly being TRBD1 (6 bases). Per the germline V gene, CDR1 is MNHEY and CDR2 is SMNVEV (reference sequence). This CDR3 contains 15 residues. Trimming shortened V by 6 bases and J by 0 bases, and 14 bases separated the two germline ends. CDR3 DNA: TGTGCCAGCAGCCCCGGACAGACAATGAACACTGAAGCTTTCTTT. This codes for CASSPGQTMNTEAFF.

The chain is built from TRBV28 and TRBJ1-5; 8 bases are a match to TRBD1. Germline V gene lookup returns CDR1 MDHEN and CDR2 SYDVKM. The CDR3 loop spans 14 amino acids. V was clipped by 4 bases and J by 6 bases; unmatched bases: 5. CDR3: CASSSSGGFQPQHF. DNA of the CDR3: TGTGCCAGCAGTTCATCAGGGGGCTTTCAGCCCCAGCATTTT. Full variable domain (remainder filled in from reference TRBV28 and TRBJ1-5): DVKVTQSSRYLVKRTGEKVFLECVQDMDHENMFWYRQDPGLGLRLIYFSYDVKMKEKGDIPEGYSVSREKKERFSLILESASTNQTSMYLCASSSSGGFQPQHFGDGTRLSIL.

This chain links TRBV5-1 with TRBJ1-1; D remains ambiguous. The ends were cut back, 0 bases at V and 1 base at J, with 13 bases in the middle. CDR1 and CDR2 (germline): SGHRS, YFSETQ. The CDR3 is 16 residues long. The CDR3 region has the DNA TGCGCCAGCAGCTTGGATCTAGGTCAGGCGAACACTGAAGCTTTCTTT. Protein: CASSLDLGQANTEAFF. Supplemented by reference TRBV5-1 and TRBJ1-1, the full variable domain reads KAGVTQTPRYLIKTRGQQVTLSCSPISGHRSVSWYQQTPGQGLQFLFEYFSETQRNKGNFPGRFSGRQFSNSRSEMNVSTLELGDSALYLCASSLDLGQANTEAFFGQGTRLTVV.

The chain combines TRBV9 with TRBJ2-5; 10 bases are a match to TRBD2. V was pared by 4 bases and J by 4 bases, with 13 bases of the junction left unmatched. Germline CDR1 reads SGDLS; CDR2 reads YYNGEE. The CDR3 consists of 17 residues. CDR3 DNA sequence: TGTGCCAGCAGCCCGGGGGCTAGCGGGAGTAGGGGAGAGACCCAGTACTTC. Translating it yields CASSPGASGSRGETQYF.

The sample holds one count of this clone. Here the CDR3 reads CASSYGWGRRQETQYF. In nucleotides, the CDR3 is TGTGCCAGCAGTTATGGTTGGGGGAGACGTCAAGAGACCCAGTACTTC. J is TRBJ2-5 and V is TRBV6-5; tentatively, D is TRBD1 or TRBD2 (5 bases each). Trimming took 3 bases from V and 2 from J, leaving 16 bases between them. CDR1 is MNHEY and CDR2 is SVGAGI in the germline V gene. The CDR3 totals 16 residues.

This chain links TRBV6-5 with TRBJ1-1; D perhaps matches TRBD1 (6 bases). Between the trimmed V and J ends, which lost 6 bases and 1 base, there was a span of 9 bases. CDR3 size: 13 residues. From germline, CDR1 is MNHEY and CDR2 SVGAGI. CDR3 region: CASSMTGNTEAFF. In DNA, the CDR3 is TGTGCCAGCAGCATGACAGGGAACACTGAAGCTTTCTTT.

This clone was seen a handful of times. The chain employs TRBV4-2 and TRBJ1-1, with 8 positions matching TRBD1. Per germline, CDR1 LGHNA and CDR2 YNFKEQ. The CDR3 loop spans 19 amino acids. After removal of 6 bases from V and 4 bases from J, the junction contained 22 bases not matched to a gene. The CDR3 region has the DNA TGTGCCAGCAGGCGGTCCGGGACAGGATTGGGGAAGAAGGGCACTGAAGCTTTCTTT. It translates to CASRRSGTGLGKKGTEAFF.

This rearrangement joins TRBV2 to TRBJ2-3, with 7 positions matching TRBD1. Germline trimming cut 4 bases from V and 0 bases from J; bases unmatched to any gene: 4. This CDR3 contains 15 residues. CDR1 and CDR2 from the germline V gene are SNHLY and FYNNEI. Here the CDR3 reads CASSGNRGSTDTQYF. Here the CDR3 DNA reads TGTGCCAGCAGTGGCAACAGGGGTAGCACAGATACGCAGTATTTT.

V usage is TRBV5-4 and J usage is TRBJ2-3; tentatively, D is TRBD1 or TRBD2 (6 bases each). CDR3 length equals 14 residues. Trimming left V 4 bases short and J 1 base short, with 10 bases between. Germline V gene data show CDR1 as SGHNT and CDR2 as YYREEE (reference sequence). The CDR3 DNA reads TGTGCCAGCAGCCCGGGGGCCCGCACAGATACGCAGTATTTT. Its translation is CASSPGARTDTQYF.

This clone was picked up one time. The chain employs TRBV28 and TRBJ2-7, with 12 bases aligning to TRBD1. Germline-derived CDR1 and CDR2 are MDHEN and SYDVKM. The CDR3 runs to 20 residues. V dropped 7 bases and J dropped 6; count of bases not matched to a gene: 25. The CDR3: CASTSLASGDRGRLFGEQYF. The CDR3 region has the DNA TGTGCCAGCACCTCACTGGCCTCCGGGGACAGGGGGCGCCTATTCGGCGAGCAGTACTTC.

The chain recombines TRBV2 with TRBJ2-7; 8 bases fit TRBD2. Germline assignment: CDR1 SNHLY and CDR2 FYNNEI. With 0 bases clipped from V and 2 bases from J, the junction kept 0 bases outside the gene matches. The CDR3 consists of 14 residues. The CDR3 DNA reads TGTGCCAGCAGTGAAGCACTAGCGGCCTACGAGCAGTACTTC. Protein sequence: CASSEALAAYEQYF.

This chain connects TRBV5-1 to TRBJ2-2, with D possibly TRBD1 on 6 matching bases. Trimming shortened V by 4 bases and J by 2 bases, and 15 bases separated the two germline ends. From germline, CDR1 is SGHRS and CDR2 YFSETQ. CDR3 length: 16 residues. The CDR3 DNA reads TGCGCCAGCAGCAATACCGGGACACGCAACACCGGGGAGCTGTTTTTT. Translated, it gives CASSNTGTRNTGELFF. Complete variable domain (other parts from reference TRBV5-1 and TRBJ2-2): KAGVTQTPRYLIKTRGQQVTLSCSPISGHRSVSWYQQTPGQGLQFLFEYFSETQRNKGNFPGRFSGRQFSNSRSEMNVSTLELGDSALYLCASSNTGTRNTGELFFGEGSRLTVL.

The rearrangement uses TRBV28 and TRBJ2-7; a weak D match, TRBD2 (7 bases). Deletions cut 7 bases from V and 0 bases from J, with 19 bases between. This CDR3 spans 16 amino acids. CDR1 and CDR2 from the germline V gene are MDHEN and SYDVKM. CDR3 amino acids: CASTVIGGGSSYEQYF. The CDR3 DNA sequence: TGTGCCAGCACCGTTATAGGGGGGGGGAGCTCCTACGAGCAGTACTTC.

A single count supports this clone. The V gene is TRBV9, the J gene TRBJ2-7; 13 nucleotides line up with TRBD2. Trimming cost V 3 bases and J 2 bases; bases outside gene matches: 5. Per the germline V gene, CDR1 is SGDLS and CDR2 is YYNGEE. The CDR3 consists of 16 residues. CDR3 loop: CASSARLAGGPYEQYF. The CDR3 DNA sequence: TGTGCCAGCAGCGCCCGACTAGCGGGAGGCCCCTACGAGCAGTACTTC.

This clone was seen a single time. The V call is TRBV5-4, the J call TRBJ2-2; TRBD2 is a possible D gene (5 bases). The CDR3 runs 17 residues. V lost 0 bases and J 3 bases, leaving 15 bases between the germline ends. Germline V gene sequence: CDR1 SGHNT, CDR2 YYREEE (reference sequence). The CDR3 bases are TGTGCCAGCAGCTTGGTAGTGAGTAGCGTAGACACCGGGGAGCTGTTTTTT. It translates to CASSLVVSSVDTGELFF.

This clone was observed a single time. One junction end disagrees with the germline gene, perhaps due to a read error. The gene calls are TRBV7-8 and TRBJ2-5; TRBD2 is a possible D gene (7 bases). The CDR3 has 13 residues. Germline-derived CDR1 and CDR2 are SGHVS and FQNEAQ. The CDR3 bases are TGTGCCAGCAGCTTAGAATCGGCGGGGGCAAGGGACTTC. It encodes CASSLESAGARDF.